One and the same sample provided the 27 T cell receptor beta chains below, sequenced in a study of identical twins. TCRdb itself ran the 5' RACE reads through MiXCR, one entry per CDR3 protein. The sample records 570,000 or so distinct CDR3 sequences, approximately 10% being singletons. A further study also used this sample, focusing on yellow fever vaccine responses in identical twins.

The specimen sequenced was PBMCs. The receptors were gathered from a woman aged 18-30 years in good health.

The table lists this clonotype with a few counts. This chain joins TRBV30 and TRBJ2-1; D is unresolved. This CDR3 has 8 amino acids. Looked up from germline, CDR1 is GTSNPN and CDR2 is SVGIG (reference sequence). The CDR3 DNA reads TGTGGATACAATGAGCAGTTCTTC. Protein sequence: CGYNEQFF. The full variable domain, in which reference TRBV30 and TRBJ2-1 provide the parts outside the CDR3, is SQTIHQWPATLVQPVGSPLSLECTVEGTSNPNLYWYRQAAGRGLQLLFYSVGIGQISSEVPQNLSASRPQDRQFILSSKKLLLSDSGFYLCGYNEQFFGPGTRLTVL.

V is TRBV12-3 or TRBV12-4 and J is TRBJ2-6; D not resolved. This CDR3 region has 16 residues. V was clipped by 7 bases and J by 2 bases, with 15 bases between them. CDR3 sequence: CASTPRDLTGANVLTF. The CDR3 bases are TGTGCCAGCACCCCTAGAGACCTTACTGGGGCCAACGTCCTGACTTTC.

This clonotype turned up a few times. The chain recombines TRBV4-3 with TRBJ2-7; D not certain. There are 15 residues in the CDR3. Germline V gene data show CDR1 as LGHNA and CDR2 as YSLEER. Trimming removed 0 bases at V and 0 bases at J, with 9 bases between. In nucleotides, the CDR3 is TGCGCCAGCAGCCAAGATAAGAGTTCCTCCTACGAGCAGTACTTC. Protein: CASSQDKSSSYEQYF.

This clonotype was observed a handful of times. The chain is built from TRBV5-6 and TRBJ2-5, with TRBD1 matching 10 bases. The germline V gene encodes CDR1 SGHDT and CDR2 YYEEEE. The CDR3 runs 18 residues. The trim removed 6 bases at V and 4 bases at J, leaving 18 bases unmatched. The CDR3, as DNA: TGTGCCAGCATCACCGGGACAGGGGCGGGAAGAGGGACAGAGACCCAGTACTTC. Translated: CASITGTGAGRGTETQYF.

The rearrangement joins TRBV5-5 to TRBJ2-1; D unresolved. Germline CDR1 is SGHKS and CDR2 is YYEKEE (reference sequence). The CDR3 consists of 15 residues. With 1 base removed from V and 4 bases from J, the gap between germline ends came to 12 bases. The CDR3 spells CASSLRSDGYNEQFF. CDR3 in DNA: TGTGCCAGCAGCTTGAGATCGGACGGATACAATGAGCAGTTCTTC.

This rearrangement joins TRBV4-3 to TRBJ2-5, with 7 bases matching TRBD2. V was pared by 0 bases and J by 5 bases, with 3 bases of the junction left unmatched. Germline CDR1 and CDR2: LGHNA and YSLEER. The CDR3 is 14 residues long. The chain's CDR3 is CASSQDRREETQYF. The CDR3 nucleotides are TGCGCCAGCAGCCAAGATCGGCGGGAGGAGACCCAGTACTTC.

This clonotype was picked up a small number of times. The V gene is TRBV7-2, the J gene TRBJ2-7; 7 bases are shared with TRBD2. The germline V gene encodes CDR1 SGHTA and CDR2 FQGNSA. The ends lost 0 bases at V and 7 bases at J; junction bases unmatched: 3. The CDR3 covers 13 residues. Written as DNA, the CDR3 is TGTGCCAGCAGCTTAGCGAGGACTAGTGAGCAGTACTTC. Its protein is CASSLARTSEQYF.

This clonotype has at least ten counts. The CDR3, as DNA: TGTGCCAGCAGCTTAGAGGGGGGGAGGGAAAAACTGTTTTTT. It specifies CASSLEGGREKLFF. The chain carries TRBV7-2 and TRBJ1-4, with D possibly matching TRBD1 (6 bases). V was pared by 1 base and J by 8 bases, with 11 bases between. The CDR3 consists of 14 residues. CDR1 and CDR2 (germline): SGHTA, FQGNSA.

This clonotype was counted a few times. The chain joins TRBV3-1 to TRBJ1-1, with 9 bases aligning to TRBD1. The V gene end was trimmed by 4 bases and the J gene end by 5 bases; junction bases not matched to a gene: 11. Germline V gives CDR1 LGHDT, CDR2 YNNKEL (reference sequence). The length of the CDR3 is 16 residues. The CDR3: CASSLYYGQGTTEAFF. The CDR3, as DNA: TGTGCCAGCAGCCTCTATTACGGACAGGGGACGACTGAAGCTTTCTTT.

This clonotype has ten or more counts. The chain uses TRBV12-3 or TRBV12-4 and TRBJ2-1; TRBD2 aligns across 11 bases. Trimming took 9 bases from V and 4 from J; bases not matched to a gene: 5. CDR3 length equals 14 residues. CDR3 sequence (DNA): TGTGCCAGTGAGATAGCGGGAGGGTACAATGAGCAGTTCTTC. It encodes CASEIAGGYNEQFF.

The CDR3, as DNA: TGTGCCAGCAGCTATGGGTGGGAAAGCTCCTACGAGCAGTACTTC. It yields the protein CASSYGWESSYEQYF. This chain links TRBV7-9 with TRBJ2-7; D gene uncertain. V was clipped by 4 bases and J by 0 bases, with 13 bases between them. The germline CDR1 and CDR2 sequences are SEHNR and FQNEAQ (reference sequence). This CDR3 spans 15 amino acids.

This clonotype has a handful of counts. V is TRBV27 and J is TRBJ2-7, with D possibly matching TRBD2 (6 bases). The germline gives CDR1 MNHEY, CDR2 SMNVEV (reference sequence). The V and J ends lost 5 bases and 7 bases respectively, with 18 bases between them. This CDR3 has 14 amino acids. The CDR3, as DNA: TGTGCCAGCAGTGCAGGGACTGGGGTTGAAGAGCAGTACTTC. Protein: CASSAGTGVEEQYF.

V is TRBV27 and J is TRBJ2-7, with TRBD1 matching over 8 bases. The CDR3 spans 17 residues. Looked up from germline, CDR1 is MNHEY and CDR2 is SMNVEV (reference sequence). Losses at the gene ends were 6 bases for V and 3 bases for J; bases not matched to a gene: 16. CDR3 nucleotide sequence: TGTGCCAGCAGGCGAACTAACACCGGGACAGGAGACTACGAGCAGTACTTC. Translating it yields CASRRTNTGTGDYEQYF.

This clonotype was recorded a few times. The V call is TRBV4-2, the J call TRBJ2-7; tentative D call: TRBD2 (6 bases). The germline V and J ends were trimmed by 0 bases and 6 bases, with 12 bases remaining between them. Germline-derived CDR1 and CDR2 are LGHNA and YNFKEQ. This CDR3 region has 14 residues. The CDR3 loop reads CASSQDAGGLEQYF. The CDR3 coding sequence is TGTGCCAGCAGCCAAGATGCAGGAGGGCTCGAGCAGTACTTC.

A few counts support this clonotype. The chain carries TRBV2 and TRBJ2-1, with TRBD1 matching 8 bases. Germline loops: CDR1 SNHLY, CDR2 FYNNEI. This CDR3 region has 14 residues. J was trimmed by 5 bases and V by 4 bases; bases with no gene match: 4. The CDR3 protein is CASSGRTGNNEQFF. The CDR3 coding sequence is TGTGCCAGCAGTGGAAGGACAGGGAACAATGAGCAGTTCTTC.

This CDR3 is CASRGRDRGPVETQYF. The CDR3 DNA is TGTGCCAGCAGAGGACGGGACAGGGGGCCAGTGGAGACCCAGTACTTC. The chain employs TRBV21-1 and TRBJ2-5; TRBD1 is the table's D call and was not checked against the DNA. TRBV21-1 is an annotated pseudogene. CDR3 length: 16 residues.

CDR3 amino acids: CASNRAGSDHTGDTQYF. CDR3 nucleotides: TGTGCCAGTAATAGGGCGGGGTCAGATCATACGGGAGATACGCAGTATTTT. The rearrangement uses TRBV7-8 and TRBJ2-3; weak D call: TRBD2 (6 bases). CDR3 length: 17 residues. Trimming took off 9 bases at V and 5 bases at J, with 27 bases between the two ends. CDR1 and CDR2 from the germline V gene are SGHVS and FQNEAQ.

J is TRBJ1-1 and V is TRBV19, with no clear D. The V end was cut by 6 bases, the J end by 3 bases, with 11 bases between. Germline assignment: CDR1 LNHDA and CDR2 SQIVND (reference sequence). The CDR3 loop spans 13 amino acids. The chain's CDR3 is CASSRVKDTEAFF. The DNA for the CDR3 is TGTGCCAGTAGCCGAGTGAAGGACACTGAAGCTTTCTTT.

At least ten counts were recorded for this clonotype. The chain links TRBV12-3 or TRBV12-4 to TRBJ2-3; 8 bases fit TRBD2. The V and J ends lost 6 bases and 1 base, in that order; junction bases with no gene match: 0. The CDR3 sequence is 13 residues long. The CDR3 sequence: CASRTSGTDTQYF. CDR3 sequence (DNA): TGTGCCAGCAGGACTAGCGGCACAGATACGCAGTATTTT.

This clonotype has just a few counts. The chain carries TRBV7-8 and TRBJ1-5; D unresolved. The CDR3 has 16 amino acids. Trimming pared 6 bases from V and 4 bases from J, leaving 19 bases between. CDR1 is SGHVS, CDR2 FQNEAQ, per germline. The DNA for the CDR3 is TGTGCCAGCAGTCCCGGTTCCGGGGTGGGGAATCAGCCCCAGCATTTT. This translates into CASSPGSGVGNQPQHF. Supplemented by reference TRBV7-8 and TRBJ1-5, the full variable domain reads GAGVSQSPRYKVAKRGQDVALRCDPISGHVSLFWYQQALGQGPEFLTYFQNEAQLDKSGLPSDRFFAERPEGSVSTLKIQRTQQEDSAVYLCASSPGSGVGNQPQHFGDGTRLSIL.

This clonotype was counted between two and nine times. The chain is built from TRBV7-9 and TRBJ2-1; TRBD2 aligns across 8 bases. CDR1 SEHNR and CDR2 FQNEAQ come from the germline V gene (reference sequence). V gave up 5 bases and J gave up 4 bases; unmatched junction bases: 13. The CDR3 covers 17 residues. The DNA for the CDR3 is TGTGCCAGCAGCCCCTCGATGGCGGGAGGAAGATACAATGAGCAGTTCTTC. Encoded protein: CASSPSMAGGRYNEQFF.

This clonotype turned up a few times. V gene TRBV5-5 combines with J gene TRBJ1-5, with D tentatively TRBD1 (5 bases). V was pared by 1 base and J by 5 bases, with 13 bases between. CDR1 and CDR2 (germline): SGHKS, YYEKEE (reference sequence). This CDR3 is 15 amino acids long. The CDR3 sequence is CASSLFGGGDQPQHF. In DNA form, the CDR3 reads TGTGCCAGCAGCTTGTTCGGGGGAGGGGATCAGCCCCAGCATTTT.

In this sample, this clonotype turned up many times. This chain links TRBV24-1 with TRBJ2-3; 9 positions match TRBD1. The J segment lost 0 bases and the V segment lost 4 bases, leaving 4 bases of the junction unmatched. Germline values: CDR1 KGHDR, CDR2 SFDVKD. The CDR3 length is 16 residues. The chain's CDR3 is CATSEPGQGSTDTQYF. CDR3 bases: TGTGCCACCAGTGAACCCGGACAGGGGAGCACAGATACGCAGTATTTT.

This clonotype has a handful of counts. CDR3 in amino acids: CSAMAISYEQYF. In DNA form, the CDR3 reads TGCAGTGCTATGGCCATCTCCTACGAGCAGTACTTC. This chain joins TRBV20-1 and TRBJ2-7, with D uncertain. Germline CDR1 and CDR2: DFQATT and SNEGSKA (reference sequence). The V end lost 4 bases, the J end lost 0 bases, and 7 bases lay between the germline ends. The CDR3 runs to 12 residues.

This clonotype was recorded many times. The DNA of the CDR3 is TGTGCCACCGGACTAGCGGCCCTTAGTGACACCGGGGAGCTGTTTTTT. Translation: CATGLAALSDTGELFF. The chain carries TRBV10-3 and TRBJ2-2; 10 bases are shared with TRBD2. Germline V gene sequence: CDR1 ENHRY, CDR2 SYGVKD. CDR3 size: 16 residues. J gave up 3 bases and V 10 bases, and 11 bases lay outside the gene matches.

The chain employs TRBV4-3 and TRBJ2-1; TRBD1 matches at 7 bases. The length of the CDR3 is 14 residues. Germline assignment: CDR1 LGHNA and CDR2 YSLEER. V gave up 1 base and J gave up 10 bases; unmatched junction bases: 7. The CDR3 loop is CASSQGRTGLEQFF. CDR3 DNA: TGCGCCAGCAGCCAAGGAAGGACAGGCCTGGAGCAGTTCTTC.

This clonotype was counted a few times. CDR3 protein: CASSGPHPEGTDTQYF. DNA for the CDR3: TGTGCCAGCAGCGGACCTCATCCAGAGGGCACAGATACGCAGTATTTT. The rearrangement links TRBV2 to TRBJ2-3, with unresolved D. CDR1 is SNHLY, CDR2 FYNNEI, per germline. Trimming took 6 bases from V and 1 from J, leaving 17 bases between them. The CDR3 has 16 amino acids.